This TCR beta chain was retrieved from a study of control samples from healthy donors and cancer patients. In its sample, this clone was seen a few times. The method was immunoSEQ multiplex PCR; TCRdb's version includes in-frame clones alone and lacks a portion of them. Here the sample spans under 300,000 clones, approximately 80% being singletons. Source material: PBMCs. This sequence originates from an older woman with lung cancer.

The CDR3 reads CASSSRYLTGKYGYTF. The CDR3 DNA sequence: TGCGCCAGCAGCTCAAGGTACTTAACAGGGAAATATGGCTACACCTTC. This chain connects TRBV5-1 to TRBJ1-2, with TRBD1 as a possible D gene (6 bases). The germline V gene has CDR1 SGHRS and CDR2 YFSETQ. This CDR3 contains 16 residues. With 3 bases removed from V and 5 bases from J, the gap between germline ends came to 20 bases.